This is a list of T cell receptor beta chains from one sample in a study of technical replicates of blood from a few donors. Assay: immunoSEQ multiplex PCR; the TCRdb copy retains only in-frame clones and omits some. The sample lists about 63,000 clones; around 87% were seen once. The sequencing sample was made of PBMCs. The receptors originated from a human donor in good health. Some clones in this sample may be carry-over from other donors' samples. CDR3s include the opening cysteine and the closing phenylalanine or tryptophan. Each record gives: J gene, clone size, D gene, V gene, CDR3 protein, CDR3 DNA. A D gene is named only where the DNA matches it firmly. Clone sizes are given selectively: once, few, many, or a class where the clone is expanded.

J gene: TRBJ2-3
clone size: .
D gene: .
V gene: TRBV7-9
CDR3 protein: CASSVSPRSGAGTDTQYF
CDR3 DNA: TGTGCCAGCAGCGTCTCCCCCAGGTCCGGGGCGGGGACAGATACGCAGTATTTT

J gene: TRBJ2-3
clone size: .
D gene: .
V gene: TRBV5-4
CDR3 protein: CASSLSLPDTQYF
CDR3 DNA: TGTGCCAGCAGCTTATCCCTCCCCGATACGCAGTATTTT

J gene: TRBJ1-1
clone size: few
D gene: .
V gene: TRBV7-9
CDR3 protein: CASSFTGNTEAFF
CDR3 DNA: TGTGCCAGCAGCTTCACAGGGAACACTGAAGCTTTCTTT

J gene: TRBJ1-1
clone size: .
D gene: .
V gene: TRBV30
CDR3 protein: CAWSAREAFF
CDR3 DNA: TGTGCCTGGAGTGCACGGGAAGCTTTCTTT

J gene: TRBJ2-3
clone size: .
D gene: TRBD2
V gene: TRBV14
CDR3 protein: CASSQVGSGWSDTQYF
CDR3 DNA: TGTGCCAGCAGCCAAGTTGGTAGCGGGTGGTCAGATACGCAGTATTTT

J gene: TRBJ1-4
clone size: .
D gene: TRBD1
V gene: TRBV11-2
CDR3 protein: CASSAGYGQGLFEKLFF
CDR3 DNA: TGTGCCAGCAGCGCCGGCTACGGACAGGGACTTTTCGAAAAACTGTTTTTT

J gene: TRBJ1-2
clone size: .
D gene: TRBD1
V gene: TRBV5-4
CDR3 protein: CASTDSSGTGHYGYTF
CDR3 DNA: TGTGCCAGCACCGACTCGTCCGGGACAGGCCACTATGGCTACACCTTC

J gene: TRBJ1-1
clone size: .
D gene: .
V gene: TRBV12-5
CDR3 protein: CASGLTSVGAGTEAFF
CDR3 DNA: TGTGCTAGTGGTTTGACCTCGGTAGGGGCAGGGACTGAAGCTTTCTTT

J gene: TRBJ2-2
clone size: once
D gene: .
V gene: TRBV7-2
CDR3 protein: CASSLGLGELFF
CDR3 DNA: TGTGCCAGCAGCTTAGGGTTGGGCGAGCTGTTTTTT

J gene: TRBJ2-7
clone size: .
D gene: .
V gene: TRBV28
CDR3 protein: CASSSTGNEQYF
CDR3 DNA: TGTGCCAGCAGTTCTACAGGGAACGAGCAGTACTTC

J gene: TRBJ2-2
clone size: once
D gene: .
V gene: TRBV7-8
CDR3 protein: CASSLTGDNTGELFF
CDR3 DNA: TGTGCCAGCAGCTTAACAGGTGACAACACCGGGGAGCTGTTTTTT

J gene: TRBJ1-2
clone size: .
D gene: .
V gene: TRBV18
CDR3 protein: CASSPQGLKTDGYTF
CDR3 DNA: TGTGCCAGCTCACCCCAGGGTTTGAAGACAGATGGCTACACCTTC

J gene: TRBJ2-5
clone size: .
D gene: TRBD2
V gene: TRBV11-3
CDR3 protein: CASRPPLAAPQETQYF
CDR3 DNA: TGTGCCAGCAGACCCCCCCTAGCGGCGCCACAAGAGACCCAGTACTTC

J gene: TRBJ2-1
clone size: few
D gene: TRBD2
V gene: TRBV2
CDR3 protein: CASSESSGWRNEQFF
CDR3 DNA: TGTGCCAGCAGTGAATCTAGCGGGTGGAGGAATGAGCAGTTCTTC

J gene: TRBJ1-6
clone size: .
D gene: .
V gene: TRBV4-3
CDR3 protein: CASSQDGPGPSYNSPLHF
CDR3 DNA: TGCGCCAGCAGCCAAGATGGGCCAGGTCCATCCTATAATTCACCCCTCCACTTT

J gene: TRBJ1-1
clone size: .
D gene: .
V gene: TRBV6-5
CDR3 protein: CASTYGGYNTEAFF
CDR3 DNA: TGTGCCAGCACCTACGGGGGGTACAACACTGAAGCTTTCTTT

J gene: TRBJ1-4
clone size: .
D gene: TRBD1
V gene: TRBV19
CDR3 protein: CASSQEGQGFTNEKLFF
CDR3 DNA: TGTGCCAGTAGTCAAGAGGGACAGGGGTTTACTAATGAAAAACTGTTTTTT